This T cell receptor (beta chain) was observed in a study of regulatory T cells in long-lasting Graves disease. This clonotype was detected only a few times. Its antigen is still unknown. Time point: persistent/refractory GD, antithyroid drugs over 5 years with positive TRAb. PBMCs provided the RNA from which the TCR library was made. Study results and caveats: With approximately 2,500 shared public clonotypes, persistent patients exceeded new patients, who shared more than 750.

The length of the CDR3 is 12 residues. The ends were cut back, 7 bases at V and 6 bases at J, with 12 bases in the middle. Arm-PCR of CDR3 regions and iRepertoire HTBI primers were the basis on which TCR beta libraries were built. MiXCR, applied by TCRdb to the multiplex PCR reads, yields one record per CDR3 protein. The data show about 400,000 distinct CDR3 sequences, with about 20% seen just once and around 21% held by the top ten. This specimen was peripheral blood mononuclear cells (PBMCs), taken when the disease was refractory, from a patient treated with antithyroid drugs. This TCR was recovered from a female donor with Graves disease. The genes are TRBV12-3 or TRBV12-4 and TRBJ1-1; D call uncertain. The CDR3 bases are TGTGCCAGCACCCTCCTGAGGTCTGAAGCTTTCTTT. This encodes CASTLLRSEAFF.